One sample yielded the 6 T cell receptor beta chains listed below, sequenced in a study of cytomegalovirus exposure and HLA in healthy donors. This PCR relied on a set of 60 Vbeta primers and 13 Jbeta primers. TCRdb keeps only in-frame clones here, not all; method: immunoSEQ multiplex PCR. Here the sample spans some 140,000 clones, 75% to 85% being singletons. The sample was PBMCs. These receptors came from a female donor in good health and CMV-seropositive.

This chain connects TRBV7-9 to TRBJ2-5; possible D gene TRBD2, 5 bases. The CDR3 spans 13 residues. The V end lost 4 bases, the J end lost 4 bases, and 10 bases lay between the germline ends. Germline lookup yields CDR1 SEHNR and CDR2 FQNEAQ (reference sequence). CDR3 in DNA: TGTGCCAGCAGCTCCGACGGACTAGAGACCCAGTACTTC. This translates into CASSSDGLETQYF.

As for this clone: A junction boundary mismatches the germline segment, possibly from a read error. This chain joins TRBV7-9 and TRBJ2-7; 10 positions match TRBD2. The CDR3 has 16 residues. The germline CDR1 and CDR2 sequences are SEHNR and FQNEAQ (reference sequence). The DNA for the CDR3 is TGTTCCAGCAGCTTAGACCGGCCTAGCGGGAGTGGCGAGCAGTACTTC. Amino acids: CSSSLDRPSGSGEQYF.

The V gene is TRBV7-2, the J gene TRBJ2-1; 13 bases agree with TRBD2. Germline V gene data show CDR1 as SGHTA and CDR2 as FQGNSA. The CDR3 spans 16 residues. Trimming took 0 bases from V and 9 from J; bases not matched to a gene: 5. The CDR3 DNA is TGTGCCAGCAGCTTAGCCTTCGGGACTAGCGGGGTTGAGCAGTTCTTC. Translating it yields CASSLAFGTSGVEQFF.

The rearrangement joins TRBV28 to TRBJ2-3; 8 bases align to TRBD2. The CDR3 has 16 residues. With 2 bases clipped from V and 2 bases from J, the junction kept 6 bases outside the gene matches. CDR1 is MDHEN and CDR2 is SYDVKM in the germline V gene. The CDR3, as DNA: TGTGCCAGCAGTTTACCCGGGAGGGCCCTCACAGATACGCAGTATTTT. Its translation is CASSLPGRALTDTQYF.

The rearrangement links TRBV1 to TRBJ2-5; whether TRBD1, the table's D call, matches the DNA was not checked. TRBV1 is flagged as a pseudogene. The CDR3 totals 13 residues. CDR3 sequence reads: CTSTPQGQETQYF. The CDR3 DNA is TGCACCAGCACACCACAGGGTCAAGAGACCCAGTACTTC.

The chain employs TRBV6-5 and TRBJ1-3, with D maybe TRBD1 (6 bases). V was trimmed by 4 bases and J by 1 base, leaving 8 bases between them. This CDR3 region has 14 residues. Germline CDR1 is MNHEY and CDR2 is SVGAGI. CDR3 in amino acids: CASSLQGSGNTIYF. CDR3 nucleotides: TGTGCCAGCAGTTTACAGGGTTCTGGAAACACCATATATTTT.